This TCR beta chain was captured in a study of cytomegalovirus exposure and HLA in healthy donors listed by TCRdb under 2017. Turning to the overall study: The roughly 670 repertoires of the first cohort and the roughly 110 validation repertoires were produced on the same platform, according to a later analysis. The study aimed to test whether signatures of past pathogen exposure could be identified by cataloging public T cell receptors. Besides the first cohort of hundreds of subjects, a separate validation cohort made up of roughly 120 different subjects was used. High-throughput TCR immunosequencing, statistical association of individual TCRs with disease status, and machine learning were combined to predict cytomegalovirus infection status.

As concerns this clone: Its recognized antigen is unknown. No much larger clone is present one base from it, and per-base qualities are unavailable.

Donors formed part of the validation cohort, which comprised over a hundred subjects and was distinct from the first cohort of under 750 subjects. Here is what the overall study found, with its caveats: The authors suggested that the approach could potentially be extended to other disease states and immunological phenotypes. A later analysis lacked HLA typing for the validation cohort, so it scored co-occurrence in that cohort across all 120 or so repertoires. Most TCR sequences were observed very rarely across donors, whereas some public TCRs were present in many individuals. Cytomegalovirus status was reported to be diagnosed by the classifier with high specificity and sensitivity in both the original and validation cohorts. In vitro tests confirmed that a few of the cytomegalovirus-associated TCR beta chains recognize cytomegalovirus antigens. In the study, some 180 TCR beta chains were listed as associated with cytomegalovirus. In a later analysis, TCRs clustered in the first cohort were found to also tend to co-occur in the roughly 130 validation repertoires, with approximately 94% of cluster scores above 0.

Libraries were prepared through the immunoSEQ multiplex PCR assay. Per the original workflow: A statistical classification framework was built for diagnosing cytomegalovirus status from the catalog of TCR beta chain sequences. TCRdb holds this immuneACCESS table with in-frame rearrangements only. Some clones are missing; in checked studies, unresolved V genes explain under half, and the rest has no known cause. The V and J calls and clone size were taken over from that table, and D and trimming were inferred from the DNA. The sample table holds about 160,000 clones, of which nearly 90% were seen once. The ten largest clones add up to 10% of the sample. This clonotype was sampled from a woman aged 18-29 years in good health and CMV-seropositive. Material for sequencing was PBMCs.

CDR3 protein: CASSASRNYEQYF. Here is the DNA: TGTGCCAGCTCCGCCTCGAGAAATTACGAGCAGTACTTC. The chain uses TRBV18 and TRBJ2-7; there is no confident call for the D gene. V is pared back by 6 bases and J by 4 bases, with 13 bases lying between the germline termini. The CDR3 runs 13 amino acids, cysteine and phenylalanine included. The CDR3 DNA has 39 bases and is translated from base 1. From the germline V gene, CDR1 is KGHSH and CDR2 is LQKENI.